The sequence of this TCR beta chain was determined in a study of low-dose radiotherapy and immunotherapy resistance in tumors. Study overall: Cohort 1 was treated with 0.5 Gy per fraction at 2-week intervals, amounting to 6.5 Gy overall.

In this sample, this clonotype turned up many times. Stated time point: before trial treatment. Patients deemed eligible presented with advanced solid tumors lacking tumor-infiltrating lymphocytes. Amplification of TCRs used a constant-region primer and V-primer adapter for about 19 PCR cycles. TCRdb reprocessed the reads with MiXCR, giving one entry per CDR3 protein. The sample contains about 50,000 distinct CDR3 sequences, 12% of which appear only once. This CDR3 is 13 amino acids long. CDR1 and CDR2 (germline): LGHNA, YNFKEQ. Trimming took off 5 bases at V and 8 bases at J, with 13 bases between the two ends.

The sequence derives from a female donor with ovarian cancer. The sequencing here drew on PBMCs, taken before treatment. V and J are TRBV4-2 and TRBJ2-4; possibly TRBD1 or TRBD2 for D (6 bases each). The CDR3 sequence: CASSAPGGHIQYF. The CDR3 DNA follows: TGTGCCAGCAGCGCCCCCGGGGGCCACATTCAGTACTTC.